These T cell receptor beta chains were read from a single sample in a study of shared clonotypes between healthy human individuals. Some clones are missing from TCRdb's copy, which holds only in-frame ones; the method was immunoSEQ multiplex PCR. In the table there are about 660,000 clones, roughly 70% of which are singletons. The sample consisted of memory CD4+ T cells sorted from blood. The receptor set was obtained from a woman aged 25 to 45 in good health. Each CDR3 is given with its conserved first and last residue. D genes are given only for firm matches. Clone size, where shown, is once, few, many, or a class for clones that have expanded.

j_call v_call clone_size d_call cdr3_nt cdr3_aa
TRBJ2-1 TRBV5-4 few TRBD2 TGTGCCAGCAGCTCCTTGGGAGGGAACAATGAGCAGTTCTTC CASSSLGGNNEQFF
TRBJ2-7 TRBV7-2 . . TGTGCCAGCAGGTTCGACAGCAACTACGAGCAGTACTTC CASRFDSNYEQYF
TRBJ2-5 TRBV7-8 . . TGTGCCAGCAGCTTAGGCCTAGCCGAGACCCAGTACTTC CASSLGLAETQYF
TRBJ2-2 TRBV7-9 . . TGTGCCAGCAGTCTAGCAATGACCGGGGAGCTGTTTTTT CASSLAMTGELFF
TRBJ1-2 TRBV27 . . TGTGCCAGCAGTCCCGTTATGTCCCCAACCTATGGCTACACCTTC CASSPVMSPTYGYTF
TRBJ2-7 TRBV6-5 many TRBD1 TGTGCCAGCAGGCGACAGGGCGAGCAGTACTTC CASRRQGEQYF
TRBJ1-1 TRBV2 . TRBD1 TGTGCCAGCAGGGTGACAGGGATGAACACTGAAGCTTTCTTT CASRVTGMNTEAFF
TRBJ2-1 TRBV4-2 many TRBD2 TGTGCCAGCAGCCAAAAACTAGCGGGAGGGCAGTTCTTC CASSQKLAGGQFF
TRBJ1-5 TRBV6-1 many . TGTGCCAGCAGTGTTGGCCAAAGCGGCCATCAGCCCCAGCATTTT CASSVGQSGHQPQHF
TRBJ2-3 TRBV30 . . TGTGCCTGGAGAGGTGGGGTAGATACGCAGTATTTT CAWRGGVDTQYF
TRBJ1-1 TRBV6-6 . . TGTGCCAGCAGGTGGGACGGGAACACTGAAGCTTTCTTT CASRWDGNTEAFF
TRBJ1-2 TRBV9 . . TGTGCCAGCAGCGTAGACGTGCCAAGGAAGGCCTATGGCTACACCTTC CASSVDVPRKAYGYTF
TRBJ2-1 TRBV4-2 many TRBD2 TGTGCCAGCAGCCAAGACCCGGCTAGCGGGAGCGATGAGCAGTTCTTC CASSQDPASGSDEQFF
TRBJ1-1 TRBV14 . . TGTGCCAGCAGCCCGCAGGGTGGAGGCCAAGCTTTCTTT CASSPQGGGQAFF
TRBJ2-1 TRBV4-2 . . TGTGCCAGCAGCCAAGTTGGGACCTCGGCGGACAATGAGCAGTTCTTC CASSQVGTSADNEQFF
TRBJ2-7 TRBV6-6 . TRBD1 TGTGCCAGCAGTTCGACAGGGGGATCCTACGAGCAGTACTTC CASSSTGGSYEQYF